This TCR beta chain was documented in a study of patients and donors after allogeneic stem cell transplantation. V dropped 0 bases and J dropped 4 bases, with 12 bases sitting between them. The CDR3 consists of 14 residues. Germline loops: CDR1 SQVTM, CDR2 ANQGSEA. The sample holds a few counts of this clonotype. TCRdb itself ran the RT-PCR reads through MiXCR, one entry per CDR3 protein. The sample shows about a million distinct CDR3 sequences, roughly 18% of them seen only once. This receptor was obtained from a human donor who was either an allogeneic HSCT recipient or a stem cell or donor lymphocyte infusion donor (not recorded which). It is not recorded whose cells these are; they may come from a transplant donor. The rearrangement links TRBV29-1 to TRBJ1-1; D is uncertain. Sequences were obtained from blood, either unsorted or a sorted T cell fraction (not recorded which). The CDR3 DNA reads as TGCAGCGTTGAAGATTGGGGAAGGAGCACTGAAGCTTTCTTT. As protein: CSVEDWGRSTEAFF. Drawing the rest from reference TRBV29-1 and TRBJ1-1, the complete variable domain is SAVISQKPSRDICQRGTSLTIQCQVDSQVTMMFWYRQQPGQSLTLIATANQGSEATYESGFVIDKFPISRPNLTFSTLTVSNMSPEDSSIYLCSVEDWGRSTEAFFGQGTRLTVV.